These T cell receptor beta chains were read from a single sample in a study of naive and memory T cell subsets. TCRdb re-analysed the UMI-ligation and nested PCR reads in MiXCR, keeping a single row per CDR3 protein. The sample holds fewer than 150,000 distinct CDR3 sequences, 15% to 20% seen once. Source material: naive CD8+ T cells from blood. The receptor source for this set is a human donor in good health. The CDR3 runs from the conserved cysteine through the conserved F or W. A D gene is named only where the DNA matches it firmly. Some rows mark clone size as missing; the rest say once, few, many or name a class of expanded clone.

V: TRBV13; D: NA; size: few; length: 15; J: TRBJ2-7; CDR3: CASSTAGRFSYEQYF; DNA: TGTGCCAGCAGCACGGCCGGGCGATTCTCCTACGAGCAGTACTTC
V: TRBV21-1; D: NA; size: many; length: 17; J: TRBJ1-4; CDR3: CASSKETPGQINEKLFF; DNA: TGTGCCAGCAGCAAAGAAACCCCGGGACAGATTAATGAAAAACTGTTTTTT
V: TRBV6-1; D: TRBD1; size: NA; length: 16; J: TRBJ2-2; CDR3: CASSEILDRDTGELFF; DNA: TGTGCCAGCAGTGAAATCCTGGACAGGGACACCGGGGAGCTGTTTTTT
V: TRBV20-1; D: NA; size: few; length: 14; J: TRBJ2-7; CDR3: CSAPGAAHPYEQYF; DNA: TGCAGTGCCCCCGGAGCGGCCCATCCCTACGAGCAGTACTTC
V: TRBV7-2; D: TRBD2; size: NA; length: 16; J: TRBJ2-5; CDR3: CASSLDSGSWQETQYF; DNA: TGTGCCAGCAGCTTAGATAGCGGGAGTTGGCAAGAGACCCAGTACTTC
V: TRBV6-2/TRBV6-3; D: NA; size: many; length: 13; J: TRBJ2-7; CDR3: CASSSLTVYEQYF; DNA: TGTGCCAGCAGTTCCCTGACAGTCTACGAGCAGTACTTC
V: TRBV5-5; D: TRBD1; size: few; length: 15; J: TRBJ2-1; CDR3: CASSLGQGALNEQFF; DNA: TGTGCCAGCAGCTTGGGACAGGGGGCCCTCAATGAGCAGTTCTTC
V: TRBV18; D: TRBD2; size: NA; length: 18; J: TRBJ2-7; CDR3: CASSPLDPRLAGTYEQYF; DNA: TGTGCCAGCTCACCCCTCGATCCCCGGCTAGCGGGCACCTACGAGCAGTACTTC
V: TRBV29-1; D: TRBD1; size: few; length: 14; J: TRBJ2-7; CDR3: CSVEFGDSPYEQYF; DNA: TGCAGCGTTGAGTTCGGGGACAGTCCCTACGAGCAGTACTTC
V: TRBV5-1; D: NA; size: NA; length: 14; J: TRBJ2-7; CDR3: CASSLYSGDYEQYF; DNA: TGCGCCAGCAGCTTGTATTCAGGGGACTACGAGCAGTACTTC
V: TRBV2; D: NA; size: few; length: 13; J: TRBJ2-7; CDR3: CASRVLSDYEQYF; DNA: TGTGCCAGCAGGGTCCTGAGTGACTACGAGCAGTACTTC
V: TRBV20-1; D: TRBD2; size: NA; length: 16; J: TRBJ2-2; CDR3: CSARDSGRANTGELFF; DNA: TGCAGTGCTAGAGATAGCGGGAGGGCGAACACCGGGGAGCTGTTTTTT
V: TRBV27; D: NA; size: NA; length: 14; J: TRBJ1-2; CDR3: CASRGFGTAYGYTF; DNA: TGTGCCAGCCGAGGTTTCGGGACGGCCTATGGCTACACCTTC
V: TRBV11-2; D: TRBD2; size: NA; length: 18; J: TRBJ2-3; CDR3: CASSLGTGGLAGTDTQYF; DNA: TGTGCCAGCAGCTTGGGAACCGGAGGACTAGCGGGGACAGATACGCAGTATTTT
V: TRBV5-1; D: NA; size: NA; length: 16; J: TRBJ2-7; CDR3: CASTPSGDPFGYEQYF; DNA: TGCGCCAGCACCCCGTCTGGGGATCCTTTCGGGTACGAGCAGTACTTC
V: TRBV5-6; D: NA; size: NA; length: 14; J: TRBJ2-7; CDR3: CASSAAGQPYEQYF; DNA: TGTGCCAGCAGCGCCGCGGGACAGCCATACGAGCAGTACTTC
V: TRBV4-2; D: TRBD2; size: NA; length: 18; J: TRBJ2-1; CDR3: CASSQDPSGRTPYNEQFF; DNA: TGTGCCAGCAGCCAAGATCCGAGCGGGAGAACCCCCTACAATGAGCAGTTCTTC
V: TRBV6-2/TRBV6-3; D: NA; size: NA; length: 13; J: TRBJ2-1; CDR3: CASASGHYNEQFF; DNA: TGTGCCAGCGCCAGCGGACATTACAATGAGCAGTTCTTC
V: TRBV5-1; D: TRBD2; size: few; length: 15; J: TRBJ2-7; CDR3: CASSSGTSGTYEQYF; DNA: TGCGCCAGCAGCTCCGGGACTAGCGGGACCTACGAGCAGTACTTC
V: TRBV13; D: NA; size: NA; length: 16; J: TRBJ2-4; CDR3: CASSPGDSSSANIQYF; DNA: TGTGCCAGCAGCCCCGGGGACTCCAGTTCGGCAAACATTCAGTACTTC
V: TRBV6-5; D: NA; size: few; length: 14; J: TRBJ1-3; CDR3: CASSPGASGNTIYF; DNA: TGTGCCAGCAGTCCGGGGGCCTCTGGAAACACCATATATTTT
V: TRBV29-1; D: NA; size: NA; length: 15; J: TRBJ1-2; CDR3: CSVEDQVGQNYGYTF; DNA: TGCAGCGTTGAAGATCAGGTGGGCCAGAACTATGGCTACACCTTC
V: TRBV19; D: TRBD2; size: NA; length: 15; J: TRBJ2-1; CDR3: CASSISAGGYNEQFF; DNA: TGTGCCAGTAGTATTTCTGCGGGGGGATACAATGAGCAGTTCTTC
V: TRBV11-2; D: TRBD1; size: many; length: 13; J: TRBJ2-7; CDR3: CASTGTGPYEQYF; DNA: TGTGCCAGCACAGGGACAGGACCCTACGAGCAGTACTTC
V: TRBV18; D: TRBD1; size: few; length: 17; J: TRBJ1-2; CDR3: CASSPSGTGMVAYGYTF; DNA: TGTGCCAGCTCACCTTCCGGGACAGGGATGGTGGCCTATGGCTACACCTTC
V: TRBV12-3/TRBV12-4; D: NA; size: NA; length: 13; J: TRBJ2-1; CDR3: CASGGSSYNEQFF; DNA: TGTGCCAGCGGAGGGTCCAGCTACAATGAGCAGTTCTTC
V: TRBV6-5; D: NA; size: few; length: 13; J: TRBJ2-7; CDR3: CASSYGTGLEQYF; DNA: TGTGCCAGCAGTTACGGTACAGGGCTCGAGCAGTACTTC
V: TRBV11-2; D: NA; size: NA; length: 17; J: TRBJ2-7; CDR3: CASSLGVGVTTSYEQYF; DNA: TGTGCCAGCAGCTTAGGGGTGGGGGTGACTACATCCTACGAGCAGTACTTC
V: TRBV11-2; D: TRBD1; size: NA; length: 17; J: TRBJ2-2; CDR3: CASSLYPTGVNTGELFF; DNA: TGTGCCAGCAGCCTGTACCCGACAGGGGTCAACACCGGGGAGCTGTTTTTT
V: TRBV28; D: TRBD1; size: few; length: 16; J: TRBJ1-5; CDR3: CASSTGTGYSNQPQHF; DNA: TGTGCCAGCTCCACCGGGACAGGGTATAGCAATCAGCCCCAGCATTTT
V: TRBV28; D: TRBD2; size: few; length: 15; J: TRBJ2-1; CDR3: CASSPGLAFYNEQFF; DNA: TGTGCCAGCAGTCCCGGACTAGCCTTCTACAATGAGCAGTTCTTC
V: TRBV28; D: TRBD2; size: NA; length: 21; J: TRBJ2-1; CDR3: CASSFGARLAGARGSYNEQFF; DNA: TGTGCCAGCAGTTTCGGGGCCCGACTAGCGGGAGCTAGGGGCTCCTACAATGAGCAGTTCTTC
V: TRBV29-1; D: NA; size: many; length: 12; J: TRBJ2-1; CDR3: CSVYPPYNEQFF; DNA: TGCAGCGTTTACCCCCCCTACAATGAGCAGTTCTTC
V: TRBV19; D: NA; size: NA; length: 13; J: TRBJ2-7; CDR3: CASSTTTDYEQYF; DNA: TGTGCCAGTAGTACCACGACCGACTACGAGCAGTACTTC
V: TRBV12-3/TRBV12-4; D: TRBD1; size: NA; length: 15; J: TRBJ2-3; CDR3: CASSLAVTGPDTQYF; DNA: TGTGCCAGCAGTTTAGCGGTGACAGGGCCAGATACGCAGTATTTT
V: TRBV7-9; D: NA; size: few; length: 14; J: TRBJ2-5; CDR3: CASSFILGEETQYF; DNA: TGTGCCAGCAGCTTTATCCTGGGGGAAGAGACCCAGTACTTC
V: TRBV5-5; D: NA; size: few; length: 14; J: TRBJ2-7; CDR3: CASSPGAREGEQYF; DNA: TGTGCCAGCAGCCCCGGGGCCAGGGAAGGCGAGCAGTACTTC
V: TRBV7-9; D: NA; size: NA; length: 16; J: TRBJ1-4; CDR3: CASSSPGGFDNEKLFF; DNA: TGTGCCAGCAGCTCCCCTGGAGGGTTCGATAATGAAAAACTGTTTTTT
V: TRBV6-6; D: NA; size: few; length: 15; J: TRBJ1-3; CDR3: CASSTGGVTGNTIYF; DNA: TGTGCCAGCAGCACCGGTGGTGTCACTGGAAACACCATATATTTT
V: TRBV12-3/TRBV12-4; D: TRBD2; size: few; length: 15; J: TRBJ2-4; CDR3: CASSPLPSGKNIQYF; DNA: TGTGCCAGCAGTCCTCTGCCTAGCGGAAAAAACATTCAGTACTTC
V: TRBV4-3; D: NA; size: few; length: 15; J: TRBJ2-3; CDR3: CASSQVGGGADTQYF; DNA: TGCGCCAGCAGCCAAGTAGGGGGGGGAGCAGATACGCAGTATTTT
V: TRBV29-1; D: TRBD1; size: few; length: 14; J: TRBJ2-7; CDR3: CSVEQGQGVAEQYF; DNA: TGCAGCGTTGAACAGGGACAGGGGGTCGCTGAGCAGTACTTC